This TCR beta chain appears in the sequencing data of a study of blood T cell repertoires in COVID-19. Turning to the study itself: Spain, Italy and the United States supplied samples that represented acute and convalescent COVID-19. PBMCs, B-cell-depleted T cells, or T cells provided the cDNA or gDNA that made up the material.

In its sample, this clone was seen once. Germline values: CDR1 MNHEY, CDR2 SVGAGI. The CDR3 sequence is 15 residues long. Trimming removed 0 bases at V and 2 bases at J, with 10 bases between. Data came from immunoSEQ multiplex PCR; TCRdb stores just in-frame clones and leaves some out. Here the sample spans more than 150,000 clones, 78% being singletons. V gene TRBV6-5 combines with J gene TRBJ1-2, with a possible D match to TRBD1 (5 bases). The specimen sequenced was peripheral blood. This TCR was sampled from a woman older than 75 with active or convalescent COVID-19. The CDR3 coding sequence is TGTGCCAGCAGTTACTCAAAGGGGTCCAACTATGGCTACACCTTC. It specifies CASSYSKGSNYGYTF.